The 14 T cell receptor beta chains given below trace back to one sample, sequenced in a study of human T cells and chemical hapten exposure. Each CDR3 protein gets one entry after TCRdb re-called the RACE reads with MiXCR. In the table there are about 340,000 distinct CDR3 sequences, under 9% of which are singletons. Time point noted: patch test 1, 2 weeks after DPC sensitization. Treatment here: therapeutic diphenylcyclopropenone sensitization with weekly scalp DPC. This sample comprised whole blood, obtained in connection with sensitization to the hapten diphenylcyclopropenone (DPC). The receptors were gathered from a woman aged 18-29 years with alopecia areata. Some clones in this sample may be carry-over from other donors' samples.

This clonotype was seen ten or more times. The rearrangement joins TRBV28 to TRBJ2-5, with unresolved D. The V end was cut by 3 bases, the J end by 2 bases, with 13 bases between. From germline, CDR1 is MDHEN and CDR2 SYDVKM. The CDR3 covers 15 residues. CDR3 region: CASSFVAFLQETQYF. CDR3 coding DNA: TGTGCCAGCAGTTTCGTCGCGTTCCTACAAGAGACCCAGTACTTC.

V gene TRBV24-1 combines with J gene TRBJ2-1; 8 nucleotides match TRBD2. Losses at the gene ends were 4 bases for V and 5 bases for J; bases not matched to a gene: 6. CDR3 length: 15 residues. The germline V gene has CDR1 KGHDR and CDR2 SFDVKD. The CDR3 region is CATSDRLALDNEQFF. The CDR3 DNA is TGTGCCACCAGTGACCGACTAGCGTTGGACAATGAGCAGTTCTTC.

The genes are TRBV20-1 and TRBJ1-6, with 7 bases matching TRBD1. The CDR3 runs 14 residues. Germline V gene lookup returns CDR1 DFQATT and CDR2 SNEGSKA (reference sequence). Trimming removed 3 bases from V and 11 bases from J; junction bases left unmatched: 10. The CDR3 DNA is TGCAGTGCTAGCCTGGGACAGTTAGAGGCACCCCTCCACTTT. Translating it yields CSASLGQLEAPLHF.

This clonotype has a count of ten or more. The chain employs TRBV7-6 and TRBJ2-3, with 8 bases fitting TRBD2. V lost 5 bases, J lost 8 bases, and 6 bases stayed unmatched. CDR1 SGHVS and CDR2 FNYEAQ come from the germline V gene. The CDR3 runs to 13 residues. The CDR3 DNA follows: TGTGCCAGCAGCACGGCAGCGGGGGCTACGCAGTATTTT. Translated, it gives CASSTAAGATQYF.

The table lists this clonotype with many counts. The chain combines TRBV10-2 with TRBJ1-5; D is uncertain. Germline V lookup: CDR1 WSHSY, CDR2 SAAADI. The V and J ends lost 6 bases and 9 bases respectively, with 15 bases between them. The CDR3 runs to 13 residues. The CDR3 region has the DNA TGCGCCAGCAGCCCGAGCCGTGAGGGGCCCCAGCATTTT. It is translated as CASSPSREGPQHF.

At least ten counts were recorded for this clonotype. V usage is TRBV2 and J usage is TRBJ2-1, with 8 positions matching TRBD1. The CDR3 contains 15 residues. The germline V gene has CDR1 SNHLY and CDR2 FYNNEI. Losses at the gene ends were 7 bases for V and 2 bases for J; bases not matched to a gene: 7. The DNA of the CDR3 is TGTGCCAGCATCTTCGACAGGGGCCCCTACAATGAGCAGTTCTTC. This gives the protein CASIFDRGPYNEQFF.

This clonotype has a handful of counts. The genes are TRBV6-2 or TRBV6-3 and TRBJ1-5; D uncertain. The CDR3 is 12 residues long. V dropped 2 bases and J dropped 7 bases, with 6 bases sitting between them. From germline, CDR1 is MNHEY and CDR2 SVGEGT. The CDR3 is CASSYPGQPQHF. Here the CDR3 DNA reads TGTGCCAGCAGTTACCCGGGACAGCCCCAGCATTTT.

This clonotype was observed a handful of times. The chain couples TRBV4-2 to TRBJ1-1; 7 bases agree with TRBD1. CDR3 length: 15 residues. The V gene's germline CDR1 is LGHNA and CDR2 YNFKEQ. V lost 3 bases and J lost 0; bases outside the gene matches: 4. The CDR3 bases are TGTGCCAGCAGCCAGGCGGACAGGATGAACACTGAAGCTTTCTTT. It translates to CASSQADRMNTEAFF.

This clonotype was observed many times. CDR3 bases: TGTGCCAGCAGTTATGGGGGCGCTGGGTCTTTCACAGATACGCAGTATTTT. Encoded protein: CASSYGGAGSFTDTQYF. This chain links TRBV6-2 or TRBV6-3 with TRBJ2-3; tentative D call: TRBD1 (6 bases). The V end lost 3 bases, the J end lost 2 bases, and 18 bases lay between the germline ends. The CDR3 is 17 residues long. Germline V gives CDR1 MNHEY, CDR2 SVGEGT.

This clonotype has just a few counts. This chain connects TRBV20-1 to TRBJ1-3; D is undetermined. In germline, CDR1 is DFQATT, CDR2 SNEGSKA (reference sequence). This CDR3 comprises 16 residues. V dropped 6 bases and J dropped 0 bases, with 18 bases sitting between them. The CDR3 coding sequence is TGCAGTGCCCTCCCGGGCAGCAGTTACTCTGGAAACACCATATATTTT. This codes for CSALPGSSYSGNTIYF.

This clonotype has more than one count but fewer than ten. V is TRBV12-3 or TRBV12-4 and J is TRBJ2-3; no firm D call. The V end lost 1 base, the J end lost 6 bases, and 8 bases lay between the germline ends. The CDR3 runs 13 residues. The DNA for the CDR3 is TGTGCCAGCAGTTTAGTTGAGAGGGATACGCAGTATTTT. Encoded protein: CASSLVERDTQYF.

This clonotype has just a few counts. This chain uses TRBV6-2 or TRBV6-3 with TRBJ1-5; no definite D call. Trimming stripped 8 bases from V and 2 bases from J, with 13 bases between. The CDR3 consists of 14 residues. Germline-derived CDR1 and CDR2 are MNHEY and SVGEGT. CDR3 DNA: TGTGCCAGCTTTACGGGGAGAGGCAATCAGCCCCAGCATTTT. Its protein product is CASFTGRGNQPQHF.

This clonotype was recorded many times. The chain recombines TRBV20-1 with TRBJ2-7; maybe TRBD1 (6 bases). V was trimmed by 3 bases and J by 4 bases, leaving 22 bases between them. The CDR3 contains 16 residues. Germline V gives CDR1 DFQATT, CDR2 SNEGSKA (reference sequence). CDR3 loop: CSARRLGQQTLYEQYF. CDR3 in DNA: TGCAGTGCTAGGCGGCTTGGACAGCAGACTCTTTACGAGCAGTACTTC.

V and J are TRBV7-3 and TRBJ2-2; unclear D gene. The germline gives CDR1 SGHTA, CDR2 FQGTGA. CDR3 length: 13 residues. V lost 5 bases and J 7 bases, leaving 11 bases between the germline ends. The CDR3 DNA reads TGTGCCAGCAGCCAAGCCCCTGACGGGGAGCTGTTTTTT. Protein: CASSQAPDGELFF. Full variable domain (outside the CDR3, taken from reference TRBV7-3 and TRBJ2-2): GAGVSQTPSNKVTEKGKYVELRCDPISGHTALYWYRQSLGQGPEFLIYFQGTGAADDSGLPNDRFFAVRPEGSVSTLKIQRTERGDSAVYLCASSQAPDGELFFGEGSRLTVL.